Presented here are 9 T cell receptor beta chains from one specimen sequenced in a study of blood T cell repertoires in COVID-19. Sequenced by immunoSEQ multiplex PCR; TCRdb stores in-frame clones only, minus some. The sample includes about 70,000 clones, 70% to 90% seen only once; the top ten take less than 15%. Sequencing used peripheral blood. All receptors derive from a human donor in a cohort sampled during active COVID-19.

V is TRBV7-8 and J is TRBJ1-1, with a tentative D call TRBD1 (6 bases). CDR1 is SGHVS and CDR2 is FQNEAQ in the germline V gene. CDR3 size: 13 residues. Trimming left V 4 bases short and J 6 bases short, with 12 bases between. CDR3 sequence reads: CASSYIQGSEAFF. The CDR3 DNA reads TGTGCCAGCAGCTACATTCAGGGGTCTGAAGCTTTCTTT.

The chain carries TRBV5-1 and TRBJ2-3; 8 bases map to TRBD1. J was trimmed by 0 bases and V by 5 bases; bases with no gene match: 5. The CDR3 sequence is 15 residues long. The germline V gene has CDR1 SGHRS and CDR2 YFSETQ. The CDR3 DNA reads as TGCGCCAGCAGTTCTGGACAGGGAAGCACAGATACGCAGTATTTT. Translated: CASSSGQGSTDTQYF. Combining the CDR3 with reference TRBV5-1 and TRBJ2-3 gives the whole variable domain KAGVTQTPRYLIKTRGQQVTLSCSPISGHRSVSWYQQTPGQGLQFLFEYFSETQRNKGNFPGRFSGRQFSNSRSEMNVSTLELGDSALYLCASSSGQGSTDTQYFGPGTRLTVL.

The chain has TRBV29-1 and TRBJ2-1, with D tentatively TRBD1 (6 bases). The CDR3 contains 10 residues. CDR1 and CDR2 (germline): SQVTM, ANQGSEA. V lost 5 bases and J 10 bases, leaving 9 bases between the germline ends. CDR3 in DNA: TGCAGCGTTCATAGGGGGGAGCAGTTCTTC. Protein: CSVHRGEQFF.

This chain joins TRBV5-6 and TRBJ2-3; 8 positions match TRBD2. The CDR3 length is 15 residues. The V gene end was trimmed by 4 bases and the J gene end by 2 bases; junction bases not matched to a gene: 6. CDR1 is SGHDT, CDR2 YYEEEE, per germline. The CDR3 protein is CASSVSGMYTDTQYF. As DNA, the CDR3 is TGTGCCAGCAGCGTTAGCGGGATGTACACAGATACGCAGTATTTT.

The CDR3 region is CAWKGNYRDSRGYTF. The CDR3 DNA follows: TGTGCCTGGAAAGGGAATTATCGGGACTCTCGAGGCTACACCTTC. The J gene is TRBJ1-2, the V gene TRBV30, with TRBD1 as a possible D gene (5 bases). Trimming left V 4 bases short and J 8 bases short, with 23 bases between. Germline assignment: CDR1 GTSNPN and CDR2 SVGIG (reference sequence). This CDR3 comprises 15 residues.

The chain couples TRBV5-5 to TRBJ1-3; TRBD1 agrees at 9 bases. Germline V gene sequence: CDR1 SGHKS, CDR2 YYEKEE (reference sequence). Trimming took 0 bases from V and 5 from J; bases not matched to a gene: 6. The CDR3 sequence is 16 residues long. CDR3 in amino acids: CASSLVAGQGRNTIYF. The CDR3 DNA reads TGTGCCAGCAGCTTGGTGGCGGGACAGGGTAGAAACACCATATATTTT. Filled out from reference TRBV5-5 and TRBJ1-3, the complete variable domain reads DAGVTQSPTHLIKTRGQQVTLRCSPISGHKSVSWYQQVLGQGPQFIFQYYEKEERGRGNFPDRFSARQFPNYSSELNVNALLLGDSALYLCASSLVAGQGRNTIYFGEGSWLTVV.

The V and J genes are TRBV18 and TRBJ1-5, with a weak D call TRBD1 (5 bases). The CDR3 totals 14 residues. Germline CDR1 is KGHSH and CDR2 is LQKENI. V gave up 3 bases and J gave up 3 bases, with 9 bases separating them. DNA for the CDR3: TGTGCCAGCTCACCTGACAGATCCAATCAGCCCCAGCATTTT. This gives the protein CASSPDRSNQPQHF.

The gene calls are TRBV28 and TRBJ1-4, with 7 nucleotides matching TRBD1. The CDR3 spans 14 residues. Per germline, CDR1 MDHEN and CDR2 SYDVKM. V gave up 4 bases and J gave up 3 bases; unmatched junction bases: 2. CDR3 loop: CASSSGQPNEKLFF. The CDR3 bases are TGTGCCAGCAGTTCGGGACAGCCTAATGAAAAACTGTTTTTT.

The chain recombines TRBV5-5 with TRBJ2-7; possibly TRBD1 for D (5 bases). The CDR3 totals 14 residues. Germline lookup yields CDR1 SGHKS and CDR2 YYEKEE (reference sequence). V lost 4 bases, J lost 3 bases, and 14 bases lay in between. CDR3 DNA: TGTGCCAGCAGCCGCCTTGACACAGGCTACGAGCAGTACTTC. It yields the protein CASSRLDTGYEQYF.